Below, 11 T cell receptor beta chains from the same sample are listed, as sequenced in a study of cytomegalovirus exposure and HLA in healthy donors (dated by TCRdb to the late 2010s). Receptor amplification or capture employed the immunoSEQ multiplex PCR assay. A mixture of 60 forward primers for TCR Vbeta segments and 13 reverse primers for TCR Jbeta segments was used in the multiplex PCR. TCRdb took over this immuneACCESS table, retaining in-frame rearrangements with V and J assigned. Such tables are incomplete; in checked studies, under half of the missing clones stem from an unresolved V gene, and the remainder is unexplained. The sample yields some 110,000 clones; around 80% were counted once. The ten largest clones represent approximately 1.1% of the sample. Sequenced input: PBMCs. These receptors came from a woman in her 30s in good health and CMV-seronegative.

This chain joins TRBV19 and TRBJ1-2; 7 bases map to TRBD1. CDR3 length equals 15 residues. After removal of 0 bases from V and 8 bases from J, the junction contained 9 bases not matched to a gene. Germline V gene sequence: CDR1 LNHDA, CDR2 SQIVND (reference sequence). The CDR3 reads CASSIDQGVSEGYTF. The CDR3 DNA is TGTGCCAGTAGTATAGATCAGGGGGTGTCGGAAGGCTACACCTTC.

This chain joins TRBV14 and TRBJ2-3; TRBD2 is a possible D gene (5 bases). Germline CDR1 and CDR2: SGHDN and FVKESK. This CDR3 has 15 residues. V dropped 6 bases and J dropped 3 bases, with 16 bases sitting between them. This chain's CDR3 is CASSQRWSVTDTQYF. For the CDR3, the DNA is TGTGCCAGCAGTCAGCGGTGGTCGGTGACAGATACGCAGTATTTT.

Comments on this clone: Germline and junction disagree at one end, which may indicate a read error. The V gene is TRBV7-9, the J gene TRBJ1-4; TRBD1 is a possible D gene (5 bases). This CDR3 has 14 amino acids. From germline, CDR1 is SEHNR and CDR2 FQNEAQ (reference sequence). CDR3 DNA sequence: TGTTCCAGCAGCTTTCAGGGTGCTAATGAAAAACTGTTTTTT. It translates to CSSSFQGANEKLFF.

This rearrangement joins TRBV6-1 to TRBJ1-2; D is ambiguous. The ends were cut back, 6 bases at V and 2 bases at J, with 13 bases in the middle. The CDR3 loop spans 14 amino acids. The germline V gene has CDR1 MNHNS and CDR2 SASEGT. The CDR3 sequence: CASRWGELNYGYTF. As DNA, the CDR3 is TGTGCCAGCAGGTGGGGAGAACTCAACTATGGCTACACCTTC.

This clone was counted only a few times. V gene TRBV11-2 combines with J gene TRBJ2-3; TRBD2 might be the D (5 bases). Between the trimmed V and J ends, which lost 7 bases and 3 bases, there was a span of 11 bases. CDR3 size: 13 residues. CDR1 and CDR2 (germline): SGHAT, FQNNGV. CDR3 sequence (DNA): TGTGCCAGCAAGAGACGGAGGACAGATACGCAGTATTTT. This codes for CASKRRRTDTQYF.

This chain links TRBV5-8 with TRBJ1-2; tentative D call: TRBD1 (6 bases). V lost 4 bases and J lost 6, with 13 bases in between. The germline V gene encodes CDR1 SGHTS and CDR2 YDEGEE. The CDR3 runs 13 residues. CDR3 sequence: CASSPNTGNGYTF. CDR3 nucleotide sequence: TGTGCCAGCAGCCCCAATACAGGGAATGGCTACACCTTC.

This clone was picked up a small number of times. The V call is TRBV25-1, the J call TRBJ2-7; 8 nucleotides line up with TRBD2. CDR3 length: 15 amino acids. CDR1 is MGHDK and CDR2 is SYGVNS in the germline V gene. Trimming took 2 bases from V and 3 from J; bases not matched to a gene: 6. The CDR3 reads CASSETGTSGYEQYF. CDR3 coding DNA: TGTGCCAGCAGTGAAACCGGTACTAGCGGCTACGAGCAGTACTTC.

V is TRBV7-8 and J is TRBJ1-1; possible D gene TRBD1, 5 bases. Germline values: CDR1 SGHVS, CDR2 FQNEAQ. This CDR3 contains 14 residues. V was pared by 0 bases and J by 5 bases, with 10 bases between. CDR3 bases: TGTGCCAGCAGCTTAGCGAGTACAGGAACTGAAGCTTTCTTT. Translated: CASSLASTGTEAFF.

The chain joins TRBV7-8 to TRBJ2-1, with D tentatively TRBD2 (7 bases). The CDR3 consists of 14 residues. V dropped 3 bases and J dropped 6 bases, with 12 bases sitting between them. Germline assignment: CDR1 SGHVS and CDR2 FQNEAQ. The chain's CDR3 is CASSLRGGSNEQFF. CDR3 DNA sequence: TGTGCCAGCAGCTTGAGGGGGGGCAGCAATGAGCAGTTCTTC.

The V and J genes are TRBV18 and TRBJ1-4, with 10 nucleotides matching TRBD1. The CDR3 covers 15 residues. Trimming cost V 6 bases and J 8 bases; bases outside gene matches: 9. The germline CDR1 and CDR2 sequences are KGHSH and LQKENI. CDR3 region: CASSSGQGGVEKLFF. The CDR3, as DNA: TGTGCCAGCTCTTCAGGACAGGGGGGAGTGGAAAAACTGTTTTTT.

This sequence joins TRBV5-4 and TRBJ1-2; 11 bases fit TRBD1. This CDR3 comprises 15 residues. Trimming took 4 bases from V and 5 from J; bases not matched to a gene: 7. CDR1 is SGHNT and CDR2 is YYREEE in the germline V gene (reference sequence). CDR3 DNA sequence: TGTGCCAGCAGCCCCGGACAGGGGGCAGGGTATGGCTACACCTTC. Translating it yields CASSPGQGAGYGYTF.